This TCR beta chain was captured by sequencing in a study of blood T cell repertoires in COVID-19. Study details: Sites across the United States, Italy and Spain contributed samples from acute and convalescent COVID-19. From T cells, B-cell-depleted T cells, or PBMCs came the material, which was cDNA or gDNA.

J was trimmed by 5 bases and V by 3 bases; bases with no gene match: 7. Germline loops: CDR1 MNHNS, CDR2 SASEGT. This CDR3 has 15 amino acids. In the original workflow: Estimates of nucleated cell counts were drawn from the amplification of reference gene primers. Libraries were prepared by immunoSEQ multiplex PCR; TCRdb keeps only in-frame clonotypes and omits some of them. V and J calls and clone size are those listed in that table; D and trimming were worked out from the DNA. In the table there are about 140,000 clones, roughly three quarters of which are singletons. Sequenced material: peripheral blood. This TCR derives from a woman aged 55-69 years with acute or convalescent COVID-19. The V and J genes are TRBV6-1 and TRBJ2-1; 7 bases agree with TRBD2. CDR3 residues: CASSESAGFNNEQFF. CDR3 nucleotides: TGTGCCAGCAGTGAGTCAGCGGGATTCAACAATGAGCAGTTCTTC.